A selection of T cell receptor beta chains follows, all from one sample in a study of PD-1 blockade in classical Hodgkin lymphoma. TCRdb's table, derived via immunoSEQ multiplex PCR, lists solely in-frame clones and lacks some. In the table there are about 17,000 clones, over 75% of which are singletons. The material sequenced was peripheral blood mononuclear cells (PBMCs). The receptor source for this set is a human donor with classical Hodgkin lymphoma. CDR3s include the opening cysteine and the closing phenylalanine or tryptophan. A D gene is named only where the DNA matches it firmly. Where a row states a size, it is once, few, many or the class of an expanded clone; other rows omit it.

CDR3 length,V gene,J gene,D gene,clone size,CDR3 DNA,CDR3 protein
13,TRBV10-3,TRBJ1-2,TRBD1,-,TGTGCCATCAGTGGAGTTTCGGGACAGGGAGGCACCTTC,CAISGVSGQGGTF
14,TRBV1,TRBJ1-4,-,-,TGCACCAGCAGCGGGCAAGGGGATCGTGAAAAACTGTTTTTT,CTSSGQGDREKLFF
13,TRBV15,TRBJ2-7,-,-,TGTGCCACCAGCAGAGATCTAGCTGGCGAGCAGTACTTC,CATSRDLAGEQYF
12,TRBV27,TRBJ1-5,-,-,TGTGCCAGCAGCCCCAGCGGTCAGCCCCAGCATTTT,CASSPSGQPQHF
12,TRBV9,TRBJ1-2,TRBD1,-,TGTGCCAGCAGCGTAGATACAGGGGTCTACACCTTC,CASSVDTGVYTF
11,TRBV20-1,TRBJ2-1,-,-,TGCAGTGCCAACAGAGACAATGAGCAGTTCTTC,CSANRDNEQFF
19,TRBV11-3,TRBJ2-1,-,-,TGTGCCAGCAGCTTAGGTGGCCACTGGGGACTTAGGGAGGACAATGAGCAGTTCTTC,CASSLGGHWGLREDNEQFF
15,TRBV7-9,TRBJ2-1,TRBD1,-,TGTGCCAGCAGCTGGGGGACAGGGGGGTCCAATGAGCAGTTCTTC,CASSWGTGGSNEQFF
14,TRBV19,TRBJ1-5,TRBD1,-,TGTGCCAGTAGCACACAGGGGGATCGACAGCCCCAGCATTTT,CASSTQGDRQPQHF
16,TRBV25-1,TRBJ2-1,TRBD2,-,TGTGCCAGCAGTGATCCTAATAGCGGGAGGGCTAGTGAGCAGTTCTTC,CASSDPNSGRASEQFF
15,TRBV6-1,TRBJ1-3,-,once,TGTGCCAGCAGTGAACAGGGGAGCTCTGGAAACACCATATATTTT,CASSEQGSSGNTIYF
14,TRBV18,TRBJ1-4,-,-,TGTGCCAGCTCACCTAGGGCCCTTAATGAAAAACTGTTTTTT,CASSPRALNEKLFF
19,TRBV2,TRBJ2-1,TRBD2,-,TGTGCCAGCAGTGATTTGTACGGAGAAACTAGCGGGGCCTACAATGAGCAGTTCTTC,CASSDLYGETSGAYNEQFF
14,TRBV9,TRBJ1-2,TRBD1,-,TGTGCCAGCAGCGTAGAAGGACAGGGTCGTGGCTACACCTTC,CASSVEGQGRGYTF
16,TRBV30,TRBJ1-5,TRBD1,-,TGTGCCTGGAGTGACAGGGGGACCTCTGGCAATCAGCCCCAGCATTTT,CAWSDRGTSGNQPQHF
14,TRBV28,TRBJ2-7,TRBD2,-,TGTGCCAGCAGTGTTAGCGGGAGTAAGTACGAGCAGTACTTC,CASSVSGSKYEQYF
13,TRBV29-1,TRBJ2-7,TRBD1,-,TGCAGCGTTGGGGTGACAGGGACCTACGAGCAGTACTTC,CSVGVTGTYEQYF
14,TRBV12-5,TRBJ2-2,TRBD2,-,TGTGCTAGTGGTTTTGCGGGAGGTGCCGGGGAGCTGTTTTTT,CASGFAGGAGELFF
15,TRBV5-1,TRBJ2-5,TRBD1,-,TGCGCCAGCAGCTTGGGTCTTACAGGGGTGGAGACCCAGTACTTC,CASSLGLTGVETQYF
15,TRBV5-6,TRBJ2-2,TRBD2,once,TGTGCCAGCAGCCCCGGGGGGGAGGCCACCGGGGAGCTGTTTTTT,CASSPGGEATGELFF
15,TRBV9,TRBJ2-1,TRBD1,-,TGTGCCAGCAGCGTAGCGGGGACAGGATACAATGAGCAGTTCTTC,CASSVAGTGYNEQFF
16,TRBV2,TRBJ2-1,-,once,TGTGCCAGCAGAGACCCCGTAGGGCCGTCCTACAATGAGCAGTTCTTC,CASRDPVGPSYNEQFF
15,TRBV4-1,TRBJ2-1,-,-,TGCGCCAGCAGCCAAGTCCTTCCCTCCTACAATGAGCAGTTCTTC,CASSQVLPSYNEQFF
15,TRBV14,TRBJ2-3,-,-,TGTGCCAGCAGCCAATCGGATACTGAAACAGATACGCAGTATTTT,CASSQSDTETDTQYF
16,TRBV4-1,TRBJ2-2,-,-,TGCGCCAGCAGCCAAGCCAACTTGGTTGACACCGGGGAGCTGTTTTTT,CASSQANLVDTGELFF
12,TRBV27,TRBJ2-2,-,-,TGTGCCAGCAGTTTACGGGCCGGGGAGCTGTTTTTT,CASSLRAGELFF
12,TRBV15,TRBJ2-7,-,-,TGTGCCACCAGCAAGGACAGCTACGAGCAGTACTTC,CATSKDSYEQYF
14,TRBV6-4,TRBJ2-2,TRBD2,-,TGTGCCAGCAGTGACGGGAGGGACACCGGGGAGCTGTTTTTT,CASSDGRDTGELFF
15,TRBV19,TRBJ2-1,TRBD2,once,TGTGCCAGTACCGGCGGGAGGGCCGCCTACAATGAGCAGTTCTTC,CASTGGRAAYNEQFF
12,TRBV7-8,TRBJ1-5,-,-,TGTGCCAGCAGCTTACCGGAAAAGCCCCAGCATTTT,CASSLPEKPQHF
15,TRBV27,TRBJ2-1,-,-,TGTGCCAGCAGTTTATCTCAGGGGACTTTCGATGAGCAGTTCTTC,CASSLSQGTFDEQFF
14,TRBV10-3,TRBJ1-2,-,-,TGTGCCATCAGTGAGGGGGGTTTGAACTATGGCTACACCTTC,CAISEGGLNYGYTF
11,TRBV20-1,TRBJ1-1,-,-,TGCAGTGCCGTAAAGAGCCCAGAAGCTTTCTTT,CSAVKSPEAFF
16,TRBV4-2,TRBJ1-5,-,-,TGTGCCAGCAGCCAAGATCTTGGGGGGGGCGCTCAGCCCCAGCATTTT,CASSQDLGGGAQPQHF
14,TRBV10-1,TRBJ2-1,TRBD2,-,TGCGCCAGCAGCTCGGGACTAGAGGGCAATGAGCAGTTCTTC,CASSSGLEGNEQFF
13,TRBV19,TRBJ2-7,-,-,TGTGCCAGTAGTATGCTAGCGAGCTACGAGCAGTACTTC,CASSMLASYEQYF
15,TRBV4-1,TRBJ1-5,-,-,TGCGCCAGCAGCCAAGTGGGGGGGCGGGGTCAGCCCCAGCATTTT,CASSQVGGRGQPQHF